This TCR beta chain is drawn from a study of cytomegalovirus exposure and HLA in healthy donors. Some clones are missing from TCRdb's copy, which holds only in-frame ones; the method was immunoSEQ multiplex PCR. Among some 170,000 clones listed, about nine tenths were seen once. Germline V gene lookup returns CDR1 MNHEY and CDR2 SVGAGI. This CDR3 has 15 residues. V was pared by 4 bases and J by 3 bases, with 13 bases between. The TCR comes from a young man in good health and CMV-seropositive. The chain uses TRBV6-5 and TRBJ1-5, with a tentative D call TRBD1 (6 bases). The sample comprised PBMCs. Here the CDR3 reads CASSWSRGDNQPQHF. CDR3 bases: TGTGCCAGCAGTTGGAGCAGGGGCGACAATCAGCCCCAGCATTTT.